One sample yielded the 21 T cell receptor beta chains listed below, sequenced in a study of T cell responses to AZD1222 COVID-19 vaccine. Sequenced by immunoSEQ multiplex PCR; TCRdb stores in-frame clones only, minus some. The sample lists 75,000 to 100,000 clones; 85% to 90% were seen once. The sequences come from peripheral blood, collected on day 0 of AZD1222 vaccination. These receptors originate from an adult in good health.

In DNA, the CDR3 is TGTGCCAGCAGCTTAGCGAGGGGGGTTCAAGAGACCCAGTACTTC. This translates into CASSLARGVQETQYF. V usage is TRBV7-2 and J usage is TRBJ2-5; D may be TRBD1 or TRBD2 (6 bases each). CDR1 is SGHTA, CDR2 FQGNSA, per germline. V lost 0 bases and J 2 bases, leaving 10 bases between the germline ends. This CDR3 contains 15 residues.

The chain employs TRBV6-6 and TRBJ2-3; D is undetermined. The V gene's germline CDR1 is MNHNY and CDR2 SVGAGI (reference sequence). V lost 2 bases and J 1 base, leaving 10 bases between the germline ends. The CDR3 is 15 amino acids. DNA for the CDR3: TGTGCCAGCAGTTACGGCCAAGAGGGCACAGATACGCAGTATTTT. It yields the protein CASSYGQEGTDTQYF.

This clone has more than one count but fewer than ten. The chain recombines TRBV4-2 with TRBJ1-5; possible D gene TRBD1, 5 bases. Germline V gene sequence: CDR1 LGHNA, CDR2 YNFKEQ. Trimming stripped 0 bases from V and 0 bases from J, with 9 bases between. The CDR3 spans 16 residues. DNA for the CDR3: TGTGCCAGCAGCCAAGAAGGAGGGGTTAGCAATCAGCCCCAGCATTTT. Its translation: CASSQEGGVSNQPQHF.

The chain recombines TRBV18 with TRBJ2-7; D ambiguous. Germline lookup yields CDR1 KGHSH and CDR2 LQKENI. The V gene lost 5 bases and the J gene lost 4 bases, with 12 bases spanning the gap. The CDR3 contains 13 residues. The CDR3 reads CASSSTLGYEQYF. In nucleotides, the CDR3 is TGTGCCAGCTCATCGACCCTAGGATACGAGCAGTACTTC. Using reference TRBV18 and TRBJ2-7 for the parts outside the CDR3, the full variable domain is NAGVMQNPRHLVRRRGQEARLRCSPMKGHSHVYWYRQLPEEGLKFMVYLQKENIIDESGMPKERFSAEFPKEGPSILRIQQVVRGDSAAYFCASSSTLGYEQYFGPGTRLTVT.

V is TRBV4-2 and J is TRBJ2-5, with 7 bases aligning to TRBD1. Germline CDR1 LGHNA, CDR2 YNFKEQ. CDR3 length equals 17 residues. After removal of 5 bases from V and 5 bases from J, the junction contained 17 bases not matched to a gene. The CDR3 DNA reads as TGTGCCAGCAGCACCCGACAGGGCCTAAACCCCCGGGAGACCCAGTACTTC. Amino acids: CASSTRQGLNPRETQYF.

The rearrangement joins TRBV14 to TRBJ2-3; TRBD2 aligns across 7 bases. The CDR3 is 15 residues long. Germline trimming cut 2 bases from V and 3 bases from J; bases unmatched to any gene: 5. CDR1 SGHDN and CDR2 FVKESK come from the germline V gene. CDR3 protein: CASSQRGGTTDTQYF. CDR3 in DNA: TGTGCCAGCAGCCAACGGGGAGGGACGACAGATACGCAGTATTTT.

The chain uses TRBV28 and TRBJ2-7; D is perhaps TRBD1 or TRBD2 (5 bases each). The V end was cut by 7 bases, the J end by 7 bases, with 17 bases between. The germline V gene encodes CDR1 MDHEN and CDR2 SYDVKM. CDR3 length: 13 residues. The DNA of the CDR3 is TGTGCCAGCATAGGGACCCCCCCAAAGGAGCAGTACTTC. This translates into CASIGTPPKEQYF.

J is TRBJ2-1 and V is TRBV20-1; TRBD2 agrees at 8 bases. Unmatched junction bases numbered 4, after V lost 3 bases and J lost 0 bases. CDR3 length: 15 residues. Germline CDR1 is DFQATT and CDR2 is SNEGSKA (reference sequence). The CDR3 DNA sequence: TGCAGTGCTAGTGTAGCGGGGTCCTCCTACAATGAGCAGTTCTTC. It yields the protein CSASVAGSSYNEQFF.

The genes are TRBV2 and TRBJ2-5; TRBD2 matches 10 bases. The CDR3 length is 15 residues. Trimming took 7 bases from V and 1 from J; bases not matched to a gene: 6. Germline CDR1 and CDR2: SNHLY and FYNNEI. The CDR3 protein is CASTGLANVQETQYF. The DNA of the CDR3 is TGTGCCAGCACGGGACTAGCGAACGTCCAAGAGACCCAGTACTTC.

The V and J genes are TRBV3-1 (or the pseudogene TRBV3-2) and TRBJ2-2; no clear D. V was trimmed by 4 bases and J by 4 bases, leaving 10 bases between them. The CDR3 has 14 residues. Germline CDR1 reads LGHDT; CDR2 reads YNNKEL (reference sequence). The CDR3 DNA reads as TGTGCCAGCAGCCGCCGGGTCGCCACCGGGGAGCTGTTTTTT. Translation: CASSRRVATGELFF.

V is TRBV4-2 and J is TRBJ1-5; D gene uncertain. This CDR3 has 15 residues. V was cut by 0 bases and J by 6 bases, with 12 bases left in between. Germline values: CDR1 LGHNA, CDR2 YNFKEQ. CDR3 bases: TGTGCCAGCAGCCAAGATGCGGGGATCAGTCAGCCCCAGCATTTT. Translated: CASSQDAGISQPQHF.

This clone has more than one count but fewer than ten. The chain uses TRBV19 and TRBJ2-7; 12 nucleotides agree with TRBD1. The CDR3 is 16 residues long. V lost 7 bases and J lost 5; bases outside the gene matches: 12. Germline lookup yields CDR1 LNHDA and CDR2 SQIVND (reference sequence). The CDR3 sequence: CASNPGQGANRNEQYF. CDR3 coding DNA: TGTGCCAGTAATCCGGGACAGGGGGCGAACCGAAACGAGCAGTACTTC.

The V call is TRBV6-5, the J call TRBJ1-1, with 7 bases aligning to TRBD1. Germline values: CDR1 MNHEY, CDR2 SVGAGI. With V trimmed by 2 bases and J by 5 bases, 2 bases remained unmatched. The CDR3 sequence is 13 residues long. CDR3 protein: CASSYPRGTEAFF. The CDR3 bases are TGTGCCAGCAGTTACCCCAGGGGGACTGAAGCTTTCTTT.

This chain joins TRBV28 and TRBJ1-2; 7 bases fit TRBD1. V lost 8 bases and J lost 1; bases outside the gene matches: 7. CDR1 is MDHEN, CDR2 SYDVKM, per germline. The CDR3 has 14 amino acids. The CDR3 DNA is TGTGCCAGCGGGCGACAGGGCGTTAACTATGGCTACACCTTC. Its translation is CASGRQGVNYGYTF.

V gene TRBV10-3 combines with J gene TRBJ2-2; 7 bases agree with TRBD1. Germline CDR1 and CDR2: ENHRY and SYGVKD. The V and J ends lost 6 bases and 1 base, in that order; junction bases with no gene match: 5. The length of the CDR3 is 15 residues. CDR3 nucleotide sequence: TGTGCCATCAGCCCGGGACAGAAGAACACCGGGGAGCTGTTTTTT. Protein: CAISPGQKNTGELFF.

The gene calls are TRBV5-8 and TRBJ2-1; 8 nucleotides align to TRBD2. The CDR3 contains 12 residues. Trimming cost V 4 bases and J 16 bases; bases outside gene matches: 10. Per the germline V gene, CDR1 is SGHTS and CDR2 is YDEGEE. Here the CDR3 reads CASSQILAGEFF. The CDR3 DNA reads TGTGCCAGCAGCCAGATTCTAGCGGGCGAATTCTTC.

CDR3 in DNA: TGTGCCAGCAGCTGGAGTATTCAAGAGACCCAGTACTTC. It specifies CASSWSIQETQYF. The chain carries TRBV7-9 and TRBJ2-5; D unclear. This CDR3 region has 13 residues. Germline lookup yields CDR1 SEHNR and CDR2 FQNEAQ (reference sequence). V was clipped by 4 bases and J by 2 bases, with 8 bases between them.

This sequence joins TRBV10-3 and TRBJ2-1; 8 nucleotides align to TRBD2. The germline CDR1 and CDR2 sequences are ENHRY and SYGVKD. This CDR3 is 14 amino acids long. Trimming took 3 bases from V and 4 from J; bases not matched to a gene: 2. CDR3 residues: CAISDRGGYNEQFF. The CDR3 region has the DNA TGTGCCATCAGTGATCGGGGGGGGTACAATGAGCAGTTCTTC.

V usage is TRBV28 and J usage is TRBJ1-5, with D perhaps matching TRBD1 (5 bases). Germline CDR1 reads MDHEN; CDR2 reads SYDVKM. The CDR3 spans 13 residues. Trimming stripped 3 bases from V and 6 bases from J, with 9 bases between. The DNA for the CDR3 is TGTGCCAGCAGTTTTCTCGGGGGTCAGCCCCAGCATTTT. As protein: CASSFLGGQPQHF. The full variable domain, its missing parts supplied by reference TRBV28 and TRBJ1-5, is DVKVTQSSRYLVKRTGEKVFLECVQDMDHENMFWYRQDPGLGLRLIYFSYDVKMKEKGDIPEGYSVSREKKERFSLILESASTNQTSMYLCASSFLGGQPQHFGDGTRLSIL.

The V call is TRBV5-1, the J call TRBJ2-5, with 8 bases aligning to TRBD2. Germline CDR1 and CDR2: SGHRS and YFSETQ. The CDR3 sequence is 15 residues long. The J segment lost 0 bases and the V segment lost 4 bases, leaving 5 bases of the junction unmatched. The CDR3 reads CASSTSGGNQETQYF. CDR3 DNA sequence: TGCGCCAGCAGCACGAGCGGGGGAAACCAAGAGACCCAGTACTTC.

V usage is TRBV6-5 and J usage is TRBJ1-2; D gene uncertain. There are 12 residues in the CDR3. CDR1 and CDR2 (germline): MNHEY, SVGAGI. The germline V and J ends were trimmed by 7 bases and 8 bases, with 14 bases remaining between them. The CDR3 loop is CASTAEARGYTF. For the CDR3, the DNA is TGTGCCAGCACCGCCGAGGCCCGGGGCTACACCTTC.